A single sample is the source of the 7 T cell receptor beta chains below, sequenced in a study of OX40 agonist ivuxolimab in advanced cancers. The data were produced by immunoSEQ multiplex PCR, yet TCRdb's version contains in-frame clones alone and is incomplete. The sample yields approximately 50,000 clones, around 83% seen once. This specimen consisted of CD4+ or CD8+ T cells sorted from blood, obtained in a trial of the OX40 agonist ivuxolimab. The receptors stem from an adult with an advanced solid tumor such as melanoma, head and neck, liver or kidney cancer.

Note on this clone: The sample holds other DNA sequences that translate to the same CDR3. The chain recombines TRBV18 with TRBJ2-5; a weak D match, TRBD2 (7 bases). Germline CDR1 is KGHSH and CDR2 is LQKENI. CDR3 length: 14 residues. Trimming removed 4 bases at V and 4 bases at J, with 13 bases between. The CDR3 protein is CASSLRGAGETQYF. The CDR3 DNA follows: TGTGCCAGCTCACTACGGGGGGCCGGAGAGACCCAGTACTTC.

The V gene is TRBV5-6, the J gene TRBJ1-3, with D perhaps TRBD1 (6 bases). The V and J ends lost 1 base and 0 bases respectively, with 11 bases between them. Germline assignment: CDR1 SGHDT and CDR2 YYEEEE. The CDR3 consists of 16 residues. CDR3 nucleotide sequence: TGTGCCAGCAGCTTGCCGACAGGATTCTCTGGAAACACCATATATTTT. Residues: CASSLPTGFSGNTIYF.

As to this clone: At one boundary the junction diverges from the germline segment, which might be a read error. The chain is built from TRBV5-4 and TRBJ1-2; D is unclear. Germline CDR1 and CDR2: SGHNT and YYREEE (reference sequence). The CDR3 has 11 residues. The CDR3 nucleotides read TGTGCCAGCAGCTTCGACCGGGTGGCAAGCTTC. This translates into CASSFDRVASF.

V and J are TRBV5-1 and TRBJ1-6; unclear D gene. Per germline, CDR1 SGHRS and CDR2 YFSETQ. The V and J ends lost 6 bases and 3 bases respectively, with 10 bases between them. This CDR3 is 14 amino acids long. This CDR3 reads CASKAANYNSPLHF. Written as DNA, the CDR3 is TGCGCCAGCAAGGCGGCCAACTATAATTCACCCCTCCACTTT.

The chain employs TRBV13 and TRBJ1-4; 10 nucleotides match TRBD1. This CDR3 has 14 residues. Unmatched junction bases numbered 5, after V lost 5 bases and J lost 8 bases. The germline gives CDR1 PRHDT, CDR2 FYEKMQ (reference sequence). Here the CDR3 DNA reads TGTGCCAGCAGCCGACAGGGGGCAGGGGAAAAACTGTTTTTT. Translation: CASSRQGAGEKLFF.

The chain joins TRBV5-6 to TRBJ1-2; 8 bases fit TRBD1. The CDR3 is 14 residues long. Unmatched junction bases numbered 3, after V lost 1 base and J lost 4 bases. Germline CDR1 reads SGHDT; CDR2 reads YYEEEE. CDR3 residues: CASSLPGQAYGYTF. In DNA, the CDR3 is TGTGCCAGCAGCTTGCCGGGACAGGCCTATGGCTACACCTTC.

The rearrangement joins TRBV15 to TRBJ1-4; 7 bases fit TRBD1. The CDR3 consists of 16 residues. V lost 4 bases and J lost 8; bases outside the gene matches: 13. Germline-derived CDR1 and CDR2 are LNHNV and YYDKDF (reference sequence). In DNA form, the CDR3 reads TGTGCCACCAGCACCAGACAGGGTAGCAGAGGGGAAAAACTGTTTTTT. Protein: CATSTRQGSRGEKLFF.